This passage covers 9 T cell receptor beta chains from one sample sequenced in a study of blood T cells in healthy people across ages. It was with a sample-barcoded 5' primer and a J-beta primer mix that a second PCR of roughly 7 to 12 cycles was run. TCRdb redid the calling of the 5' RACE reads with MiXCR, one entry per CDR3 protein. Of 650,000 to 800,000 distinct CDR3 sequences listed, under 55% are singletons. The specimen sequenced was blood. The receptor source for this set is a man in his 60s in good health.

This clonotype was observed a few times. The chain uses TRBV6-6 and TRBJ1-2; 7 nucleotides line up with TRBD1. Germline values: CDR1 MNHNY, CDR2 SVGAGI (reference sequence). The CDR3 is 14 amino acids. After removal of 7 bases from V and 4 bases from J, the junction contained 9 bases not matched to a gene. The CDR3 reads CASTPNRGVYGYTF. CDR3 nucleotides: TGTGCCAGCACCCCGAACAGGGGCGTCTATGGCTACACCTTC.

Notes on this clonotype: Since a much larger clone is just one base distant, this may be a read error. This chain joins TRBV7-2 and TRBJ2-5, with D possibly being TRBD1 (5 bases). The V and J ends lost 5 bases and 3 bases respectively, with 10 bases between them. The CDR3 runs 13 residues. Germline V CDR1 and CDR2: SGHTA, FQGNSA. This CDR3 is CASSLGHEETQYF. CDR3 sequence (DNA): TGTGCCAGCAGCCTCGGACATGAAGAGACCCAGTACTTC. Looking up the rest from reference TRBV7-2 and TRBJ2-5 gives the full variable domain: GAGVSQSPSNKVTEKGKDVELRCDPISGHTALYWYRQSLGQGLEFLIYFQGNSAPDKSGLPSDRFSAERTGGSVSTLTIQRTQQEDSAVYLCASSLGHEETQYFGPGTRLLVL.

This clonotype was counted between two and nine times. The chain carries TRBV7-2 and TRBJ2-1; TRBD2 matches at 13 bases. Unmatched junction bases numbered 3, after V lost 1 base and J lost 6 bases. From germline, CDR1 is SGHTA and CDR2 FQGNSA. The CDR3 spans 16 residues. DNA of the CDR3: TGTGCCAGCAGCTTAGGCCGACTAGCGGGGGGCAATGAGCAGTTCTTC. This sequence encodes CASSLGRLAGGNEQFF.

With regard to this clonotype: A much more abundant neighbour one base away suggests this may be a read error. J is TRBJ2-5 and V is TRBV12-3 or TRBV12-4, with 11 bases fitting TRBD2. This CDR3 has 14 amino acids. The CDR3 DNA is TGTGCCAGCTCACTAGCGGGGGCCTCAGAGACCCGGTACTTC. This encodes CASSLAGASETRYF.

V is TRBV29-1 and J is TRBJ1-2; 7 positions match TRBD1. The CDR3 runs 12 residues. Germline V gene lookup returns CDR1 SQVTM and CDR2 ANQGSEA. Trimming removed 3 bases from V and 3 bases from J; junction bases left unmatched: 1. The CDR3 sequence is CSVDTGDYGYTF. CDR3 bases: TGCAGCGTTGACACAGGGGACTATGGCTACACCTTC.

This clonotype has a handful of counts. This rearrangement joins TRBV7-2 to TRBJ2-1, with D perhaps TRBD1 (6 bases). CDR1 and CDR2 from the germline V gene are SGHTA and FQGNSA. Trimming took off 5 bases at V and 0 bases at J, with 23 bases between the two ends. The CDR3 totals 19 residues. CDR3 protein: CASSRRSGEGGYSYNEQFF. DNA of the CDR3: TGTGCCAGCAGCCGCCGGTCGGGTGAAGGGGGTTACTCCTACAATGAGCAGTTCTTC.

The J gene is TRBJ2-5, the V gene TRBV11-2; maybe TRBD2 (5 bases). Trimming removed 1 base from V and 11 bases from J, with 11 bases in between. CDR3 size: 12 residues. The germline V gene encodes CDR1 SGHAT and CDR2 FQNNGV. The CDR3 DNA follows: TGTGCCAGCAGCTTAGTAACCGGGGAGCAGTACTTC. Protein product: CASSLVTGEQYF. The entire variable domain, with the rest obtained from reference TRBV11-2 and TRBJ2-5, is as follows: EAGVAQSPRYKIIEKRQSVAFWCNPISGHATLYWYQQILGQGPKLLIQFQNNGVVDDSQLPKDRFSAERLKGVDSTLKIQPAKLEDSAVYLCASSLVTGEQYFGPGTRLLVL.

This clonotype was seen a handful of times. CDR3 in DNA: TGTGCCAGCAGTGAAAGGGCAGGGGGAGTAGCCGGGGAGCTGTTTTTT. It yields the protein CASSERAGGVAGELFF. This chain links TRBV6-1 with TRBJ2-2; 7 bases map to TRBD1. V shed 2 bases, J shed 6 bases, and the junction held 9 bases outside the gene matches. Germline values: CDR1 MNHNS, CDR2 SASEGT. The CDR3 contains 16 residues.

This clonotype occurred a few times. The chain combines TRBV7-9 with TRBJ2-3; no reliable D call. The CDR3 contains 14 residues. The V end was cut by 2 bases, the J end by 2 bases, with 8 bases between. CDR1 and CDR2 (germline): SEHNR, FQNEAQ (reference sequence). CDR3 DNA sequence: TGTGCCAGCAGCTTACGGCAGAACACAGATACGCAGTATTTT. Protein: CASSLRQNTDTQYF.